The 30 T cell receptor beta chains listed next were all sequenced from one sample in a study of T cell repertoires in cytomegalovirus infection. TCRdb fed the reads into MiXCR, producing one record per CDR3 protein. This sample has approximately 170,000 distinct CDR3 sequences, with more than 15% found just once. The sequenced sample consisted of CD8+ T cells from PBMCs. The receptors stem from a human donor in good health (CMV status not recorded). Some clones in this sample may be carry-over from other donors' samples.

The rearrangement uses TRBV29-1 and TRBJ2-5; the D is unclear. V was trimmed by 3 bases and J by 3 bases, leaving 20 bases between them. This CDR3 spans 16 amino acids. Germline V lookup: CDR1 SQVTM, CDR2 ANQGSEA. CDR3 loop: CSVEVPAPRVEETQYF. In DNA form, the CDR3 reads TGCAGCGTTGAGGTCCCCGCGCCACGAGTTGAAGAGACCCAGTACTTC.

This clonotype was seen a few times. This sequence joins TRBV7-9 and TRBJ2-7, with 8 bases that match TRBD2. This CDR3 contains 15 residues. V lost 3 bases to trimming and J lost 2 bases; unmatched junction nucleotides: 6. The germline gives CDR1 SEHNR, CDR2 FQNEAQ (reference sequence). CDR3 nucleotides: TGTGCCAGCAGCTTTCGGGGGGGTTCTACCTACGAGCAGTACTTC. Protein: CASSFRGGSTYEQYF.

The V and J genes are TRBV7-8 and TRBJ2-1, with D perhaps matching TRBD1 (5 bases). V was clipped by 2 bases and J by 0 bases, with 8 bases between them. The CDR3 sequence is 15 residues long. The germline V gene encodes CDR1 SGHVS and CDR2 FQNEAQ. In DNA, the CDR3 is TGTGCCAGCAGCTTAAGGGGTTTCTCCTACAATGAGCAGTTCTTC. Residues: CASSLRGFSYNEQFF.

Comments on this clonotype: A junction end diverges from the germline sequence, so it may reflect a read error. This sequence joins TRBV7-9 and TRBJ2-1; 9 positions match TRBD1. The CDR3 length is 13 residues. Germline V gives CDR1 SEHNR, CDR2 FQNEAQ (reference sequence). For the CDR3, the DNA is TGTGCCAGCAGCTTAGGACTAGGGACAGGGATAATCTTC. It specifies CASSLGLGTGIIF. Variable domain in full (rest from reference TRBV7-9 and TRBJ2-1): DTGVSQNPRHKITKRGQNVTFRCDPISEHNRLYWYRQTLGQGPEFLTYFQNEAQLEKSRLLSDRFSAERPKGSFSTLEIQRTEQGDSAMYLCASSLGLGTGIIFGPGTRLTVL.

This chain connects TRBV29-1 to TRBJ2-1; TRBD1 is a possible D gene (6 bases). This CDR3 contains 14 residues. Trimming cost V 6 bases and J 2 bases, with 14 bases left between them. The germline V gene encodes CDR1 SQVTM and CDR2 ANQGSEA. Here the CDR3 DNA reads TGCAGCGTAGAATATTGGGACACCTACAATGAGCAGTTCTTC. Translated, it gives CSVEYWDTYNEQFF.

The chain is built from TRBV7-6 and TRBJ2-3; no firm D call. Looked up from germline, CDR1 is SGHVS and CDR2 is FNYEAQ. The V end was cut by 3 bases, the J end by 1 base, with 14 bases between. This CDR3 region has 16 residues. CDR3 nucleotides: TGTGCCAGCAGCTTGAGATCAAACTCACGCACAGATACGCAGTATTTT. It codes for CASSLRSNSRTDTQYF.

Only a few counts were recorded for this clonotype. The chain is built from TRBV7-9 and TRBJ2-2; 9 positions match TRBD1. There are 15 residues in the CDR3. Trimming took 4 bases from V and 5 from J; bases not matched to a gene: 5. The germline V gene encodes CDR1 SEHNR and CDR2 FQNEAQ (reference sequence). This CDR3 is CASSSGQGETGELFF. The DNA of the CDR3 is TGTGCCAGCAGCTCGGGACAGGGAGAGACCGGGGAGCTGTTTTTT. The full variable domain, in which reference TRBV7-9 and TRBJ2-2 provide the parts outside the CDR3, is DTGVSQNPRHKITKRGQNVTFRCDPISEHNRLYWYRQTLGQGPEFLTYFQNEAQLEKSRLLSDRFSAERPKGSFSTLEIQRTEQGDSAMYLCASSSGQGETGELFFGEGSRLTVL.

This clonotype was detected a few times. V usage is TRBV6-5 and J usage is TRBJ2-5; D unclear. Germline CDR1 reads MNHEY; CDR2 reads SVGAGI. The CDR3 totals 15 residues. V was cut by 6 bases and J by 1 base, with 15 bases left in between. Here the CDR3 DNA reads TGTGCCAGCAGCCCGCCACGGGTTACCCAAGAGACCCAGTACTTC. Translated, it gives CASSPPRVTQETQYF.

The chain has TRBV12-3 or TRBV12-4 and TRBJ2-1; D not resolved. The CDR3 runs to 13 residues. Trimming left V 5 bases short and J 3 bases short, with 8 bases between. CDR3 nucleotide sequence: TGTGCCAGCAGTCCCACCGGCTACAATGAGCAGTTCTTC. Protein: CASSPTGYNEQFF.

The J gene is TRBJ2-1, the V gene TRBV6-1; the D is unclear. The CDR3 sequence is 14 residues long. The V end lost 1 base, the J end lost 6 bases, and 10 bases lay between the germline ends. CDR1 is MNHNS and CDR2 is SASEGT in the germline V gene. The CDR3 sequence: CASSEEIGRNEQFF. The CDR3 DNA reads TGTGCCAGCAGTGAAGAGATTGGGCGCAATGAGCAGTTCTTC.

In DNA form, the CDR3 reads TGTGCCAGCAGCCAGAGGGATTTGGGAATTGGCACTGAAGCTTTCTTT. This sequence encodes CASSQRDLGIGTEAFF. The chain uses TRBV7-6 and TRBJ1-1; D remains unclear. The germline V and J ends were trimmed by 5 bases and 4 bases, with 20 bases remaining between them. This CDR3 has 16 residues. The germline gives CDR1 SGHVS, CDR2 FNYEAQ.

This clonotype was seen a few times. The V gene is TRBV11-1, the J gene TRBJ2-7; 9 positions agree with TRBD2. Trimming took 1 base from V and 5 from J; bases not matched to a gene: 9. Germline CDR1 is SGHAT and CDR2 is FQDESV (reference sequence). The CDR3 runs 16 residues. This CDR3 reads CASSLGGRAATDEQYF. The DNA of the CDR3 is TGTGCCAGCAGCTTAGGCGGGAGGGCCGCTACCGACGAGCAGTACTTC.

V and J are TRBV12-3 or TRBV12-4 and TRBJ1-2; 8 bases fit TRBD1. The CDR3 runs to 13 residues. The J segment lost 7 bases and the V segment lost 11 bases, leaving 12 bases of the junction unmatched. The CDR3 spells CAAAGTGISGYTF. The CDR3 DNA follows: TGTGCCGCGGCCGGGACAGGAATAAGTGGCTACACCTTC.

This chain connects TRBV28 to TRBJ2-7, with 7 bases that match TRBD1. Germline V gene lookup returns CDR1 MDHEN and CDR2 SYDVKM. Losses at the gene ends were 6 bases for V and 7 bases for J; bases not matched to a gene: 15. This CDR3 contains 15 residues. This CDR3 is CASRAHTRGLVEQYF. For the CDR3, the DNA is TGTGCCAGCAGGGCCCACACAAGGGGGCTGGTGGAGCAGTACTTC.

This clonotype was counted many times. This chain links TRBV12-3 or TRBV12-4 with TRBJ2-2, with D tentatively TRBD2 (7 bases). The CDR3 spans 14 residues. Trimming took off 6 bases at V and 3 bases at J, with 11 bases between the two ends. CDR3 DNA sequence: TGTGCCAGCAGAGGGGGGGGGTACACCGGGGAGCTGTTTTTT. This translates into CASRGGGYTGELFF.

The rearrangement uses TRBV27 and TRBJ1-2; D not resolved. The CDR3 sequence is 14 residues long. The V end lost 9 bases, the J end lost 4 bases, and 18 bases lay between the germline ends. CDR1 and CDR2 from the germline V gene are MNHEY and SMNVEV (reference sequence). CDR3 in amino acids: CARSLSTGLYGYTF. CDR3 DNA sequence: TGTGCCAGGAGCCTATCCACGGGTCTCTATGGCTACACCTTC.

This sequence joins TRBV4-1 and TRBJ1-6; D call uncertain. This CDR3 region has 16 residues. V was shortened by 0 bases and J by 6 bases, with 12 bases between the two germline ends. In germline, CDR1 is MGHRA, CDR2 YSYEKL. The CDR3 sequence: CASSQDRAKSNSPLHF. The CDR3 DNA is TGCGCCAGCAGCCAAGACAGAGCCAAGTCTAATTCACCCCTCCACTTT.

A single count supports this clonotype. The chain couples TRBV7-9 to TRBJ1-2, with D possibly being TRBD1 (5 bases). Germline V lookup: CDR1 SEHNR, CDR2 FQNEAQ (reference sequence). V was trimmed by 5 bases and J by 2 bases, leaving 15 bases between them. The CDR3 consists of 15 residues. CDR3 residues: CASSAPGRMNYGYTF. CDR3 in DNA: TGTGCCAGCAGCGCACCGGGACGGATGAACTATGGCTACACCTTC.

This clonotype was counted only a few times. This sequence joins TRBV6-2 or TRBV6-3 and TRBJ1-5; TRBD1 is a possible D gene (5 bases). The V gene's germline CDR1 is MNHEY and CDR2 SVGEGT. Deletions cut 2 bases from V and 0 bases from J, with 17 bases between. The CDR3 extends over 18 amino acids. The CDR3 region is CASSYPKGQGYSNQPQHF. DNA for the CDR3: TGTGCCAGCAGTTACCCTAAAGGCCAGGGTTATAGCAATCAGCCCCAGCATTTT.

This clonotype appeared a few times. This chain uses TRBV28 with TRBJ2-5, with TRBD2 identical over 7 bases. The CDR3 length is 15 residues. CDR1 and CDR2 from the germline V gene are MDHEN and SYDVKM. V was clipped by 2 bases and J by 0 bases; unmatched bases: 3. The chain's CDR3 is CASSLDREDQETQYF. The CDR3 DNA reads as TGTGCCAGCAGTTTAGACCGGGAGGACCAAGAGACCCAGTACTTC. Full variable domain (rest looked up from reference TRBV28 and TRBJ2-5): DVKVTQSSRYLVKRTGEKVFLECVQDMDHENMFWYRQDPGLGLRLIYFSYDVKMKEKGDIPEGYSVSREKKERFSLILESASTNQTSMYLCASSLDREDQETQYFGPGTRLLVL.

This clonotype turned up a few times. The V and J genes are TRBV19 and TRBJ1-2; 8 nucleotides line up with TRBD1. Germline V lookup: CDR1 LNHDA, CDR2 SQIVND (reference sequence). Losses at the gene ends were 3 bases for V and 2 bases for J; bases not matched to a gene: 5. The CDR3 contains 15 residues. The CDR3 DNA sequence: TGTGCCAGTAGTATTGAGACAGGGGCGAACTATGGCTACACCTTC. Protein product: CASSIETGANYGYTF.

This clonotype occurred a few times. The chain joins TRBV20-1 to TRBJ2-1; D assignment may be TRBD1 or TRBD2 (5 bases each). CDR1 and CDR2 (germline): DFQATT, SNEGSKA (reference sequence). The CDR3 is 15 residues long. Trimming took off 4 bases at V and 1 base at J, with 14 bases between the two ends. CDR3 protein: CSAKRDGTSYNEQFF. Written as DNA, the CDR3 is TGCAGTGCTAAAAGGGACGGTACTTCCTACAATGAGCAGTTCTTC.

This clonotype turned up a few times. The chain couples TRBV11-2 to TRBJ2-1; D is perhaps TRBD1 (7 bases). Germline assignment: CDR1 SGHAT and CDR2 FQNNGV. The length of the CDR3 is 18 residues. Trimming left V 1 base short and J 4 bases short, with 20 bases between. CDR3 nucleotide sequence: TGTGCCAGCAGCTTAGGAACCGGCGGGACAGACCTTTACAATGAGCAGTTCTTC. This gives the protein CASSLGTGGTDLYNEQFF.

This rearrangement joins TRBV28 to TRBJ2-5; D is unresolved. This CDR3 is 15 amino acids long. The V end lost 6 bases, the J end lost 7 bases, and 21 bases lay between the germline ends. In germline, CDR1 is MDHEN, CDR2 SYDVKM. Here the CDR3 DNA reads TGTGCCAGCAGCTCATTGACTTCGGTTCCTGGGACCCAGTACTTC. This encodes CASSSLTSVPGTQYF.

The chain has TRBV7-2 and TRBJ2-3; no definite D call. CDR1 and CDR2 (germline): SGHTA, FQGNSA. The CDR3 length is 13 residues. Trimming left V 1 base short and J 4 bases short, with 6 bases between. The chain's CDR3 is CASSLEPPDTQYF. In DNA form, the CDR3 reads TGTGCCAGCAGCTTAGAACCCCCAGATACGCAGTATTTT.

This clonotype was observed a few times. For the CDR3, the DNA is TGTGCCAGCAGTGGACGGACAGTGACCTACGAGCAGTACTTC. Protein sequence: CASSGRTVTYEQYF. V and J are TRBV2 and TRBJ2-7, with D tentatively TRBD1 (6 bases). The CDR3 extends over 14 amino acids. The V gene's germline CDR1 is SNHLY and CDR2 FYNNEI. V was trimmed by 4 bases and J by 2 bases, leaving 12 bases between them.

This clonotype turned up a few times. This chain uses TRBV14 with TRBJ2-5; a weak D match, TRBD2 (6 bases). The CDR3 contains 16 residues. Trimming pared 4 bases from V and 5 bases from J, leaving 20 bases between. Germline V gene sequence: CDR1 SGHDN, CDR2 FVKESK. CDR3 residues: CASSRDWEESRETQYF. As DNA, the CDR3 is TGTGCCAGCAGCCGGGACTGGGAAGAGAGTAGGGAGACCCAGTACTTC.

The chain links TRBV7-2 to TRBJ2-4; D uncertain. Germline CDR1 reads SGHTA; CDR2 reads FQGNSA. The CDR3 consists of 16 residues. Trimming took 0 bases from V and 4 from J, leaving 13 bases between them. CDR3 sequence reads: CASSLAPTKGKNIQYF. The CDR3 DNA is TGTGCCAGCAGCTTAGCGCCTACAAAGGGAAAAAACATTCAGTACTTC.

Only a few counts were recorded for this clonotype. The J gene is TRBJ1-4, the V gene TRBV12-3 or TRBV12-4, with D tentatively TRBD1 (5 bases). V was cut by 7 bases and J by 12 bases, with 18 bases left in between. This CDR3 comprises 13 residues. The CDR3 bases are TGTGCCAGCACCATGATCGGGGCGATGGAACTGTTTTTT. This translates into CASTMIGAMELFF.

The V call is TRBV7-9, the J call TRBJ2-1, with D perhaps TRBD1 (6 bases). This CDR3 has 15 residues. Germline CDR1 is SEHNR and CDR2 is FQNEAQ (reference sequence). V dropped 4 bases and J dropped 0 bases, with 10 bases sitting between them. CDR3 amino acids: CASSSRTVSYNEQFF. DNA for the CDR3: TGTGCCAGCAGCTCACGGACAGTCTCCTACAATGAGCAGTTCTTC.